This T cell receptor beta chain derives from a study of T cell repertoires in ileal Crohn's disease. Study details: Operated complications were stricturing disease (approximately 60%) and penetrating disease (39%).

CDR1 is GTSNPN, CDR2 SVGIG, per germline (reference sequence). The CDR3 is 17 residues long. V lost 4 bases, J lost 0 bases, and 20 bases lay in between. The study, taken as a whole, reports: Compared with non-smokers, active smokers at surgery showed more clonal expansions. Sorted CD8 T cells held more high-frequency clones than CD4.

This table comes from immunoSEQ multiplex PCR, and its TCRdb copy is limited to in-frame clones, with some not included. The sample consists of fewer than 10,000 clones, approximately 80% of them appearing once. Concerning this clone: No antigen is known for it.

Material: ileal tissue. The gene calls are TRBV30 and TRBJ2-3; D possibly corresponds to TRBD2 (6 bases). This TCR came from an adult with Crohn's disease. The CDR3 sequence: CAWTHNSGGSSTDTQYF. The DNA for the CDR3 is TGTGCCTGGACTCATAATAGCGGAGGGAGCAGCACAGATACGCAGTATTTT.